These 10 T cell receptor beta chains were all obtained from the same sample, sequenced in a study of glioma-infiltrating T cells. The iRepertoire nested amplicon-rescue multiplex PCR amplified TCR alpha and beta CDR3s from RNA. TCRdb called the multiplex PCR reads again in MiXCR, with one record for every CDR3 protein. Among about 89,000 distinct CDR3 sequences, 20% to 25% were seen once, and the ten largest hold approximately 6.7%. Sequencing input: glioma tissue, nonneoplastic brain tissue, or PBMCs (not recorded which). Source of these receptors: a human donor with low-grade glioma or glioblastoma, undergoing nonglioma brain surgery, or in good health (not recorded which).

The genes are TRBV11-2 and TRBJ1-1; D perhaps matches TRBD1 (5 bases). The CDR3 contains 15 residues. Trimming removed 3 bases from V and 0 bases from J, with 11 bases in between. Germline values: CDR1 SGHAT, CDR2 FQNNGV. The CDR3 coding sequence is TGTGCCAGCAGCTTGGAGGGGCGATTGAACACTGAAGCTTTCTTT. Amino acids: CASSLEGRLNTEAFF.

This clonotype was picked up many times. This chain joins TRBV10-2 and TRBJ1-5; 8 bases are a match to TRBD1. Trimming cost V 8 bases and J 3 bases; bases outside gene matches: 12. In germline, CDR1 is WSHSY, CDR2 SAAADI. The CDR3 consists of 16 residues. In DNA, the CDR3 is TGCGCCAGCGGACAGGGAGGCCCCCCTCTCAATCAGCCCCAGCATTTT. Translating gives CASGQGGPPLNQPQHF.

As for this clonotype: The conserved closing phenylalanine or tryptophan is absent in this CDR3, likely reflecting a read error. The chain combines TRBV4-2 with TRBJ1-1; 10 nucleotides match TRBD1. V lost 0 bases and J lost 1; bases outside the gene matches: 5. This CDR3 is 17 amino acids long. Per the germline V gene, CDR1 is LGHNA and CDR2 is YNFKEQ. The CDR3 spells CASSQDRDRGRNTEAFL. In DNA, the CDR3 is TGTGCCAGCAGCCAAGATAGGGACAGGGGACGGAACACTGAAGCTTTCCTT.

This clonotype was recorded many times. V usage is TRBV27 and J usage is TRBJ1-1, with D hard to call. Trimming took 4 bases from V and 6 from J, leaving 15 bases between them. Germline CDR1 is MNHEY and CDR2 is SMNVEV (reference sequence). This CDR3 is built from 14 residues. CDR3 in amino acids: CASSSGPTRPEAFF. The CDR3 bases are TGTGCCAGCAGTTCCGGGCCAACGCGCCCTGAAGCTTTCTTT.

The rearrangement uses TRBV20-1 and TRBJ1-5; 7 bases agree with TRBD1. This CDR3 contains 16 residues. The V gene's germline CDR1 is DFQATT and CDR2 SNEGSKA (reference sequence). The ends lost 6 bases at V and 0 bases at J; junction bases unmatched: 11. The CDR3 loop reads CSALLRDRLSNQPQHF. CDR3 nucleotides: TGCAGTGCCCTACTCCGGGACAGACTTAGCAATCAGCCCCAGCATTTT.

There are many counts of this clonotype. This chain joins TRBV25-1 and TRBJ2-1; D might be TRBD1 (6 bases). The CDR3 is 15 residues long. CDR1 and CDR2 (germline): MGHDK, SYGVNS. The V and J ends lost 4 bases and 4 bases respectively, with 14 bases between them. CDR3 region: CASSVLQGKYNEQFF. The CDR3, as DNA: TGTGCCAGCAGTGTTCTTCAGGGGAAGTACAATGAGCAGTTCTTC. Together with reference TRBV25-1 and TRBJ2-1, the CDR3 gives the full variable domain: EADIYQTPRYLVIGTGKKITLECSQTMGHDKMYWYQQDPGMELHLIHYSYGVNSTEKGDLSSESTVSRIRTEHFPLTLESARPSHTSQYLCASSVLQGKYNEQFFGPGTRLTVL.

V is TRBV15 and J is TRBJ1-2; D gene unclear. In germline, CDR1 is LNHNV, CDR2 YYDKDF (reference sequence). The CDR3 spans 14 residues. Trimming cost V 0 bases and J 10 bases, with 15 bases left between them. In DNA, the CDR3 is TGTGCCACCAGCAGAGAACGGGGAAACTATAACTACACCTTC. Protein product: CATSRERGNYNYTF.

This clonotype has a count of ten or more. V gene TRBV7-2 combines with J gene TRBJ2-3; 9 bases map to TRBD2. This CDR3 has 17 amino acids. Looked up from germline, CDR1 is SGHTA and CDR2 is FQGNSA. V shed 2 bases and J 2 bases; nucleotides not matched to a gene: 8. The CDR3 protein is CASSLTPLAGYTDTQYF. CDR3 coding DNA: TGTGCCAGCAGCTTAACTCCCCTAGCGGGGTACACAGATACGCAGTATTTT.

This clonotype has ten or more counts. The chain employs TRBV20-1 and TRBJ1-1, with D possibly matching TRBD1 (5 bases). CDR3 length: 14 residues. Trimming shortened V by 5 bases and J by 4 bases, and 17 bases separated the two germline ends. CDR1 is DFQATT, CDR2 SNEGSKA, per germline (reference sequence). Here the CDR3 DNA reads TGCAGTGCTTCGAGTGGGAGACAGTCCACTGAAGCTTTCTTT. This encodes CSASSGRQSTEAFF.

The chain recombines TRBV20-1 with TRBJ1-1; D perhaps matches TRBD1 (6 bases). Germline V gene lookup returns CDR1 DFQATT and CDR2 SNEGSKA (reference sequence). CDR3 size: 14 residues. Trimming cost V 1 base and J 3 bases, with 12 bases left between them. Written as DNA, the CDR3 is TGCAGTGCTAGAGCAAACAGGGAAGACACTGAAGCTTTCTTT. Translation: CSARANREDTEAFF.